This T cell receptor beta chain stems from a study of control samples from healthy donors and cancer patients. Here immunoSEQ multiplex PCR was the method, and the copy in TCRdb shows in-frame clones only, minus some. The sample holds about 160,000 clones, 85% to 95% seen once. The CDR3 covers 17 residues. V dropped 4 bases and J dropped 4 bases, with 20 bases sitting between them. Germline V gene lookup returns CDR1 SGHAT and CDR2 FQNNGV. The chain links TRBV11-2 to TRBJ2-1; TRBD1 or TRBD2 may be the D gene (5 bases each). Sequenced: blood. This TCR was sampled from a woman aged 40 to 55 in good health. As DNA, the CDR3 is TGTGCCAGCAGCTCCATCCCGGGGCCCTTTTCTTACAATGAGCAGTTCTTC. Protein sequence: CASSSIPGPFSYNEQFF.